The sequence of this TCR beta chain was determined in a study of cytomegalovirus exposure and HLA in healthy donors. Overall study results and limits: In vitro confirmation showed a few CMV-associated chains to be CMV antigen specific. One variant, a missense change in DCLRE1C, was linked in a later analysis to TCR beta V- and J-gene trimming. When analyzed later, the rates of TCR association showed variation by HLA locus, with DRB1 the most and HLA-C the fewest. It was likely that a cluster of highly shared sequence variants was a sequencing artifact.

This CDR3 is built from 16 residues. V shed 4 bases, J shed 7 bases, and the junction held 8 bases outside the gene matches. The germline V gene encodes CDR1 SGDLS and CDR2 YYNGEE. The PCR was carried out with 60 Vbeta primers and 13 Jbeta primers. Using immunoSEQ multiplex PCR, the repertoire was profiled, and TCRdb retains in-frame clones only, with some absent. The profile covers 120,000 to 150,000 clones, with 76% appearing a single time and roughly 4% taken by the ten largest. The count of this clone is one. Antigen unknown. This clonotype originated in a man younger than 35 in good health and CMV-seronegative. The chain carries TRBV9 and TRBJ2-1, with TRBD2 matching over 13 bases. Sequencing input: PBMCs. CDR3 in DNA: TGTGCCAGCAGCTCGGGACTAGCGGGAATCCAAAATGAGCAGTTCTTC. This gives the protein CASSSGLAGIQNEQFF. Together with reference TRBV9 and TRBJ2-1, the CDR3 gives the full variable domain: DSGVTQTPKHLITATGQRVTLRCSPRSGDLSVYWYQQSLDQGLQFLIQYYNGEERAKGNILERFSAQQFPDLHSELNLSSLELGDSALYFCASSSGLAGIQNEQFFGPGTRLTVL.